The subject of this entry is one TCR beta chain. Antigen unknown. These data belong to a study of T cells in Graves' hyperthyroidism and ophthalmopathy. Ahead of any ophthalmopathy symptoms, the blood sample was obtained at the first diagnosis of hyperthyroidism. Study-level results: A median about 6 months before onset, the model predicted ophthalmopathy.

Unmatched junction bases numbered 12, after V lost 5 bases and J lost 5 bases. The CDR3 consists of 16 residues. Germline CDR1 and CDR2: LNHDA and SQIVND (reference sequence). Researchers took RNA transcripts and amplified the TCR beta CDR3 regions from them. First-round RT-PCR targeting the TCR CDR3 was performed with the HTBI primer set. TCRdb analysed the multiplex PCR reads with MiXCR anew, one entry per CDR3 protein. This sample has 250,000 or so distinct CDR3 sequences; approximately 16% occur once, and the top ten carry more than 30%. This sequence originates from a woman aged 50 to 60 with Graves' hyperthyroidism that later progressed to Graves' ophthalmopathy. This chain links TRBV19 with TRBJ2-1; 7 nucleotides agree with TRBD2. Source material: blood. CDR3 protein: CASSVFGRGRDNEQFF. CDR3 nucleotide sequence: TGTGCCAGTAGTGTTTTTGGGAGGGGACGCGACAATGAGCAGTTCTTC.